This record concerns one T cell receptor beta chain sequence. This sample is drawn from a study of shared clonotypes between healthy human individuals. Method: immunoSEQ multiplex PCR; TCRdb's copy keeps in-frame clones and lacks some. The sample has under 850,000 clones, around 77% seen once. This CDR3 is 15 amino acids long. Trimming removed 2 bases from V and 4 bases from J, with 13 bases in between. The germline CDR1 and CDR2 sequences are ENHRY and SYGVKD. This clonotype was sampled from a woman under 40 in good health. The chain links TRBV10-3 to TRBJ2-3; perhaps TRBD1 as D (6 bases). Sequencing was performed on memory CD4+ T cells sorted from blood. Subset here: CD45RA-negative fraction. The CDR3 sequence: CAISEIGGFADTQYF. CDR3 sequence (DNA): TGTGCCATCAGTGAGATTGGGGGCTTCGCAGATACGCAGTATTTT.